The entry that follows covers one T cell receptor (beta chain) sequence. The antigen is not known. These data are taken from a study of chemoradiotherapy in HPV16-positive cancers. General study results and limits: During treatment, candidate HPV-specific clones and E7-related motifs expanded in tumor.

Germline assignment: CDR1 ENHRY and CDR2 SYGVKD. This CDR3 region has 14 residues. V was trimmed by 2 bases and J by 4 bases, leaving 9 bases between them. Repertoires were sampled repeatedly during chemoradiotherapy. Produced via immunoSEQ multiplex PCR; TCRdb's table is partial and in-frame only. The sample carries 2,000 to 2,500 clones, 85% to 90% recorded once. The source material was tumor tissue, sampled from a patient who underwent chemoradiotherapy. This TCR was recovered from a human donor with HPV-associated anogenital cancer. The chain joins TRBV10-3 to TRBJ1-3; no reliable D call. CDR3 nucleotide sequence: TGTGCCATCAGTGAGCCAGGTGGAGGAAACACCATATATTTT. Its translation is CAISEPGGGNTIYF.